One sample yielded the 22 T cell receptor beta chains listed below, sequenced in a study of CD8 T cells in Susac syndrome. Random hexamers were used to reverse transcribe the RNA input (roughly 0.5 to 1 ug). TCRdb reprocessed the immunoSEQ multiplex PCR reads via MiXCR and lists one record per CDR3 protein. Of about 130,000 distinct CDR3 sequences detected, more than 90% appear once; the ten largest clones hold around 0.2%. Material: CD8+ T cells from PBMCs. The receptors here all came from a human donor with Susac syndrome.

The chain couples TRBV28 to TRBJ2-5; TRBD2 agrees at 8 bases. Germline CDR1 MDHEN, CDR2 SYDVKM. With V trimmed by 3 bases and J by 5 bases, 8 bases remained unmatched. This CDR3 region has 15 residues. The CDR3 nucleotides read TGTGCCAGCAGTTTCTTGGCGGGGGGTTGGGAGACCCAGTACTTC. It codes for CASSFLAGGWETQYF.

The chain carries TRBV13 and TRBJ1-2, with a tentative D call TRBD1 (5 bases). The germline gives CDR1 PRHDT, CDR2 FYEKMQ (reference sequence). The CDR3 is 16 amino acids. Trimming removed 0 bases from V and 8 bases from J, with 19 bases in between. Here the CDR3 DNA reads TGTGCCAGCAGCTTAGGGGGCCGGACATGGAATGGGGGCTACACCTTC. Its protein product is CASSLGGRTWNGGYTF.

V is TRBV2 and J is TRBJ2-7, with 7 bases lining up with TRBD2. The CDR3 has 15 residues. The V gene end was trimmed by 3 bases and the J gene end by 7 bases; junction bases not matched to a gene: 12. The germline V gene encodes CDR1 SNHLY and CDR2 FYNNEI. In DNA form, the CDR3 reads TGTGCCAGCAGTGAGATAGGGACTACGTTCGATGAGCAGTACTTC. It codes for CASSEIGTTFDEQYF.

The V call is TRBV9, the J call TRBJ1-2, with 7 bases lining up with TRBD1. Trimming at V came to 0 bases and at J to 4 bases, leaving 9 bases not matched to a gene. There are 16 residues in the CDR3. Germline loops: CDR1 SGDLS, CDR2 YYNGEE. The CDR3, as DNA: TGTGCCAGCAGCGTAGCCGCCCAGGGGGTGGGCTATGGCTACACCTTC. Its translation: CASSVAAQGVGYGYTF.

This clonotype was seen a single time. The V call is TRBV28, the J call TRBJ1-5, with D unclear. With 5 bases removed from V and 0 bases from J, the gap between germline ends came to 8 bases. Looked up from germline, CDR1 is MDHEN and CDR2 is SYDVKM. The CDR3 totals 14 residues. CDR3 region: CASSLAVSNQPQHF. CDR3 sequence (DNA): TGTGCCAGCAGTCTTGCGGTTAGCAATCAGCCCCAGCATTTT.

The rearrangement links TRBV12-3 or TRBV12-4 to TRBJ1-5; a weak D match, TRBD1 (5 bases). CDR3 length equals 15 residues. The ends were cut back, 1 base at V and 2 bases at J, with 9 bases in the middle. CDR3 bases: TGTGCCAGCAGTTTAGGGGGGACGGGCAATCAGCCCCAGCATTTT. Its protein is CASSLGGTGNQPQHF.

The chain recombines TRBV11-2 with TRBJ2-7; TRBD1 matches 9 bases. The CDR3 is 15 amino acids. Germline CDR1 SGHAT, CDR2 FQNNGV. V gave up 4 bases and J gave up 2 bases; unmatched junction bases: 6. The CDR3, as DNA: TGTGCCAGCAGCTACGGACAGGGGTCAGCCTACGAGCAGTACTTC. Translating it yields CASSYGQGSAYEQYF.

The J gene is TRBJ2-7, the V gene TRBV3-1, with D maybe TRBD2 (7 bases). The CDR3 covers 13 residues. The germline V and J ends were trimmed by 5 bases and 2 bases, with 10 bases remaining between them. From germline, CDR1 is LGHDT and CDR2 YNNKEL (reference sequence). CDR3 sequence (DNA): TGTGCCAGCAGCACAGGGACTACCTACGAGCAGTACTTC. It yields the protein CASSTGTTYEQYF.

The chain recombines TRBV15 with TRBJ2-2; TRBD1 aligns across 7 bases. CDR1 is LNHNV and CDR2 is YYDKDF in the germline V gene (reference sequence). The CDR3 has 14 amino acids. The V gene end was trimmed by 5 bases and the J gene end by 3 bases; junction bases not matched to a gene: 3. The CDR3 spells CATSFQGDTGELFF. The DNA for the CDR3 is TGTGCCACCAGCTTTCAGGGGGACACCGGGGAGCTGTTTTTT.

The V gene is TRBV7-9, the J gene TRBJ1-4; D gene uncertain. Trimming took 5 bases from V and 10 from J, leaving 11 bases between them. CDR1 and CDR2 from the germline V gene are SEHNR and FQNEAQ (reference sequence). The CDR3 totals 12 residues. CDR3 sequence: CASSDYIGKLFF. The CDR3, as DNA: TGTGCCAGCAGCGATTACATCGGAAAACTGTTTTTT.

The chain joins TRBV9 to TRBJ1-1; no clear D gene. The CDR3 has 13 amino acids. Trimming removed 4 bases from V and 4 bases from J, with 11 bases in between. Germline lookup yields CDR1 SGDLS and CDR2 YYNGEE. The CDR3 spells CASSISSSTEAFF. The CDR3 nucleotides are TGTGCCAGCAGCATCAGTTCTTCCACTGAAGCTTTCTTT.

The rearrangement links TRBV29-1 to TRBJ1-1; D gene unclear. The CDR3 covers 11 residues. The germline V and J ends were trimmed by 5 bases and 1 base, with 5 bases remaining between them. Germline loops: CDR1 SQVTM, CDR2 ANQGSEA. The CDR3 loop reads CSVLGNTEAFF. DNA of the CDR3: TGCAGCGTTCTGGGGAACACTGAAGCTTTCTTT.

V usage is TRBV7-9 and J usage is TRBJ2-7; D possibly corresponds to TRBD2 (6 bases). In germline, CDR1 is SEHNR, CDR2 FQNEAQ (reference sequence). V lost 2 bases and J 0 bases, leaving 11 bases between the germline ends. This CDR3 spans 15 amino acids. CDR3 sequence (DNA): TGTGCCAGCAGCTTATATGCGGGGAGCTCCTACGAGCAGTACTTC. This translates into CASSLYAGSSYEQYF.

The rearrangement uses TRBV28 and TRBJ1-4, with a weak D call TRBD1 (6 bases). Germline V gene sequence: CDR1 MDHEN, CDR2 SYDVKM. The CDR3 contains 15 residues. Trimming cost V 10 bases and J 3 bases, with 18 bases left between them. CDR3 amino acids: CATLFNRASNEKLFF. In DNA, the CDR3 is TGTGCCACCCTCTTCAACAGGGCATCTAATGAAAAACTGTTTTTT.

The chain combines TRBV20-1 with TRBJ1-1, with a weak D call TRBD1 (5 bases). The CDR3 consists of 15 residues. Per the germline V gene, CDR1 is DFQATT and CDR2 is SNEGSKA (reference sequence). V was trimmed by 3 bases and J by 3 bases, leaving 17 bases between them. The CDR3 spells CSASSPREIDTEAFF. Written as DNA, the CDR3 is TGCAGTGCTAGTAGCCCCAGGGAAATCGACACTGAAGCTTTCTTT.

The DNA of the CDR3 is TGTGCCAGCAGCGTAGGGATCAAAAACATTCAGTACTTC. Amino acids: CASSVGIKNIQYF. This chain joins TRBV9 and TRBJ2-4; D unclear. V was trimmed by 0 bases and J by 3 bases, leaving 4 bases between them. CDR1 is SGDLS and CDR2 is YYNGEE in the germline V gene. This CDR3 has 13 residues.

The CDR3 sequence: CSTHGMREPYEQFF. CDR3 sequence (DNA): TGCAGTACCCACGGCATGCGGGAGCCCTATGAGCAGTTCTTC. This chain connects TRBV20-1 to TRBJ2-1; 7 bases match TRBD2. V was pared by 8 bases and J by 8 bases, with 15 bases of the junction left unmatched. The CDR3 runs 14 residues. Germline V gene data show CDR1 as DFQATT and CDR2 as SNEGSKA (reference sequence).

V and J are TRBV28 and TRBJ1-1, with D possibly TRBD1 on 5 matching bases. The V end was cut by 4 bases, the J end by 1 base, with 16 bases between. This CDR3 region has 16 residues. Germline V gene data show CDR1 as MDHEN and CDR2 as SYDVKM. The CDR3 loop reads CASSSNLEGANTEAFF. The CDR3 DNA is TGTGCCAGCAGTTCCAACCTTGAAGGGGCGAACACTGAAGCTTTCTTT.

The chain recombines TRBV20-1 with TRBJ2-7; D gene unclear. Trimming pared 7 bases from V and 2 bases from J, leaving 21 bases between. The germline V gene encodes CDR1 DFQATT and CDR2 SNEGSKA (reference sequence). CDR3 length: 15 amino acids. CDR3 sequence reads: CSGATRATTAYEQYF. Here the CDR3 DNA reads TGCAGTGGCGCGACCAGAGCAACCACGGCCTACGAGCAGTACTTC.

The V call is TRBV12-3 or TRBV12-4, the J call TRBJ1-1, with D maybe TRBD1 (5 bases). V was shortened by 1 base and J by 4 bases, with 7 bases between the two germline ends. The CDR3 is 13 residues long. In nucleotides, the CDR3 is TGTGCCAGCAGTTTAGGGGGGTTCACTGAAGCTTTCTTT. This codes for CASSLGGFTEAFF.

V gene TRBV18 combines with J gene TRBJ2-1; D is unresolved. Per the germline V gene, CDR1 is KGHSH and CDR2 is LQKENI. The CDR3 length is 11 residues. Trimming pared 11 bases from V and 7 bases from J, leaving 12 bases between. The CDR3 loop is CASKLGNEQFF. The CDR3 nucleotides are TGTGCCTCCAAGTTGGGAAATGAGCAGTTCTTC.

The V gene is TRBV7-8, the J gene TRBJ2-7; D ambiguous. Germline loops: CDR1 SGHVS, CDR2 FQNEAQ. The CDR3 is 11 residues long. Trimming cost V 5 bases and J 2 bases, with 4 bases left between them. The CDR3 reads CASSPAYEQYF. CDR3 in DNA: TGTGCCAGCAGCCCCGCCTACGAGCAGTACTTC.